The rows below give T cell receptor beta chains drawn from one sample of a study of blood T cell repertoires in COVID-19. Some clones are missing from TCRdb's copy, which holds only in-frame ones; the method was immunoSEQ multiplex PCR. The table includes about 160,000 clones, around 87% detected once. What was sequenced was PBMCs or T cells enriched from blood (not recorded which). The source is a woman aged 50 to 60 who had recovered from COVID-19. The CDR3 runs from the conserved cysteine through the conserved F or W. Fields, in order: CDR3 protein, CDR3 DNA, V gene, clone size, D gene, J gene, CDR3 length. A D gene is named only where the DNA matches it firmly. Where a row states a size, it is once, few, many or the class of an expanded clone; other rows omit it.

CDR3aa: CASSEPIGGTQGNYGYTF
CDR3nt: TGTGCCAGCAGTGAACCCATAGGGGGAACACAGGGAAACTATGGCTACACCTTC
v_gene: TRBV25-1
abundance: .
d_gene: .
j_gene: TRBJ1-2
len: 18

CDR3aa: CASSPIPPGSNEKLFF
CDR3nt: TGTGCCAGCAGCCCGATCCCCCCGGGATCTAATGAAAAACTGTTTTTT
v_gene: TRBV5-4
abundance: .
d_gene: .
j_gene: TRBJ1-4
len: 16

CDR3aa: CASSQAIGELFF
CDR3nt: TGTGCCAGCAGCCAAGCTATCGGGGAGCTGTTTTTT
v_gene: TRBV9
abundance: once
d_gene: .
j_gene: TRBJ2-2
len: 12

CDR3aa: CASSLPGGIRYTF
CDR3nt: TGTGCCAGCAGCTTACCAGGGGGCATACGCTACACCTTC
v_gene: TRBV7-9
abundance: .
d_gene: TRBD1
j_gene: TRBJ1-2
len: 13

CDR3aa: CASSPQGLSSYEQYF
CDR3nt: TGTGCCAGCAGCCCACAGGGCCTTAGCTCCTACGAGCAGTACTTC
v_gene: TRBV11-2
abundance: .
d_gene: .
j_gene: TRBJ2-7
len: 15

CDR3aa: CASSFRTASSYEQYF
CDR3nt: TGTGCCAGCAGTTTCAGGACAGCGAGCTCCTACGAGCAGTACTTC
v_gene: TRBV6-2/TRBV6-3
abundance: .
d_gene: .
j_gene: TRBJ2-7
len: 15

CDR3aa: CASSQGTGGSYNEQFF
CDR3nt: TGTGCCAGCAGCCAGGGGACAGGGGGCAGCTACAATGAGCAGTTCTTC
v_gene: TRBV4-2
abundance: .
d_gene: TRBD1
j_gene: TRBJ2-1
len: 16

CDR3aa: CASSGRDRDRAGNTIYF
CDR3nt: TGTGCCAGCAGTGGCCGCGACAGGGACCGAGCAGGAAACACCATATATTTT
v_gene: TRBV25-1
abundance: .
d_gene: TRBD1
j_gene: TRBJ1-3
len: 17

CDR3aa: CASVAGPNTGELFF
CDR3nt: TGTGCCAGTGTAGCGGGGCCCAACACCGGGGAGCTGTTTTTT
v_gene: TRBV19
abundance: .
d_gene: TRBD2
j_gene: TRBJ2-2
len: 14

CDR3aa: CASSPPDSLWGASTDTQYF
CDR3nt: TGTGCCAGCAGCCCCCCGGACAGTCTTTGGGGCGCGAGCACAGATACGCAGTATTTT
v_gene: TRBV13
abundance: .
d_gene: .
j_gene: TRBJ2-3
len: 19

CDR3aa: CASSPGTGQETQYF
CDR3nt: TGTGCCAGCAGCCCCGGGACAGGTCAAGAGACCCAGTACTTC
v_gene: TRBV7-9
abundance: .
d_gene: TRBD1
j_gene: TRBJ2-5
len: 14

CDR3aa: CASSPPDRGLNIQYF
CDR3nt: TGTGCCAGCAGCCCCCCGGACAGGGGTCTAAACATTCAGTACTTC
v_gene: TRBV11-3
abundance: .
d_gene: TRBD1
j_gene: TRBJ2-4
len: 15

CDR3aa: CASSPGNSGVYSNQPQHF
CDR3nt: TGTGCCAGTAGTCCAGGGAACTCAGGGGTATATAGCAATCAGCCCCAGCATTTT
v_gene: TRBV19
abundance: .
d_gene: .
j_gene: TRBJ1-5
len: 18

CDR3aa: CASSQDTGNTEAFF
CDR3nt: TGTGCCAGCAGCCAAGACACAGGGAACACTGAAGCTTTCTTT
v_gene: TRBV4-2
abundance: .
d_gene: .
j_gene: TRBJ1-1
len: 14

CDR3aa: CASSDGGTLSYNEQFF
CDR3nt: TGTGCCAGCAGCGACGGGGGGACACTCTCCTACAATGAGCAGTTCTTC
v_gene: TRBV9
abundance: .
d_gene: .
j_gene: TRBJ2-1
len: 16

CDR3aa: CASSQRASNQPQHF
CDR3nt: TGTGCCAGCAGCCAGCGGGCCTCAAATCAGCCCCAGCATTTT
v_gene: TRBV16
abundance: few
d_gene: .
j_gene: TRBJ1-5
len: 14

CDR3aa: CASSQQLAGGRADTQYF
CDR3nt: TGTGCCAGCAGCCAGCAACTAGCGGGGGGAAGGGCAGATACGCAGTATTTT
v_gene: TRBV3-1/TRBV3-2
abundance: .
d_gene: TRBD2
j_gene: TRBJ2-3
len: 17

CDR3aa: CASSLDPTGGIGYTF
CDR3nt: TGTGCCAGCAGCTTAGACCCGACAGGGGGCATAGGATACACCTTC
v_gene: TRBV11-2
abundance: .
d_gene: TRBD1
j_gene: TRBJ1-2
len: 15

CDR3aa: CASSLGGDSPLHF
CDR3nt: TGTGCCAGCAGCCTCGGGGGGGATTCACCCCTCCACTTT
v_gene: TRBV7-8
abundance: .
d_gene: .
j_gene: TRBJ1-6
len: 13

CDR3aa: CASSWQGANTEAFF
CDR3nt: TGTGCCAGTAGTTGGCAGGGGGCGAACACTGAAGCTTTCTTT
v_gene: TRBV19
abundance: .
d_gene: TRBD1
j_gene: TRBJ1-1
len: 14

CDR3aa: CASSVDPSGGALITQYF
CDR3nt: TGTGCCAGCAGCGTAGACCCCAGCGGGGGGGCCTTAATTACGCAGTATTTT
v_gene: TRBV9
abundance: once
d_gene: TRBD2
j_gene: TRBJ2-3
len: 17

CDR3aa: CASSESGTGKFAEAFF
CDR3nt: TGTGCCAGCAGCGAATCCGGGACAGGGAAGTTTGCTGAAGCTTTCTTT
v_gene: TRBV27
abundance: .
d_gene: TRBD1
j_gene: TRBJ1-1
len: 16

CDR3aa: CATSRDEEGPGKPQHF
CDR3nt: TGTGCCACCAGCAGAGATGAGGAGGGTCCGGGGAAGCCCCAGCATTTT
v_gene: TRBV15
abundance: .
d_gene: .
j_gene: TRBJ1-5
len: 16

CDR3aa: CASRSTGMPEAFF
CDR3nt: TGTGCCAGCAGGTCCACGGGTATGCCTGAAGCTTTCTTT
v_gene: TRBV3-1/TRBV3-2
abundance: .
d_gene: .
j_gene: TRBJ1-1
len: 13

CDR3aa: CASDVGGGRNNEQFF
CDR3nt: TGCGCCAGCGACGTAGGCGGGGGGCGGAACAATGAGCAGTTCTTC
v_gene: TRBV5-1
abundance: .
d_gene: TRBD2
j_gene: TRBJ2-1
len: 15

CDR3aa: CASSPRTSGGPPRGTQYF
CDR3nt: TGTGCCAGCTCACCACGGACTAGCGGGGGCCCTCCGAGGGGTACGCAGTATTTT
v_gene: TRBV18
abundance: .
d_gene: TRBD2
j_gene: TRBJ2-3
len: 18

CDR3aa: CASTITGTRAGELFF
CDR3nt: TGTGCCAGCACCATAACGGGGACAAGGGCCGGGGAGCTGTTTTTT
v_gene: TRBV2
abundance: .
d_gene: .
j_gene: TRBJ2-2
len: 15

CDR3aa: CATSRDGNRAYEQYF
CDR3nt: TGTGCCACCAGCAGAGATGGGAACAGGGCATACGAGCAGTACTTC
v_gene: TRBV15
abundance: few
d_gene: .
j_gene: TRBJ2-7
len: 15

CDR3aa: CASTGTGQVDEKLFF
CDR3nt: TGCGCCAGCACTGGGACAGGGCAAGTTGATGAAAAACTGTTTTTT
v_gene: TRBV5-1
abundance: .
d_gene: TRBD1
j_gene: TRBJ1-4
len: 15

CDR3aa: CASSQGGGDPSYEQYF
CDR3nt: TGTGCCAGCAGCCAAGGCGGGGGCGACCCCTCCTACGAGCAGTACTTC
v_gene: TRBV7-3
abundance: once
d_gene: .
j_gene: TRBJ2-7
len: 16

CDR3aa: CASSYGQSYSYEQYF
CDR3nt: TGTGCCAGCAGTTACGGACAGTCCTACTCCTACGAGCAGTACTTC
v_gene: TRBV6-5
abundance: once
d_gene: .
j_gene: TRBJ2-7
len: 15

CDR3aa: CASSEGLSYEQYF
CDR3nt: TGTGCCAGCAGTGAGGGGCTGTCCTACGAGCAGTACTTC
v_gene: TRBV2
abundance: .
d_gene: .
j_gene: TRBJ2-7
len: 13

CDR3aa: CASSLTGTGTDTQYF
CDR3nt: TGCGCCAGCAGCTTGACCGGGACAGGGACAGATACGCAGTATTTT
v_gene: TRBV5-1
abundance: .
d_gene: TRBD1
j_gene: TRBJ2-3
len: 15

CDR3aa: CASSIDRNTIYF
CDR3nt: TGTGCCAGCAGTATTGACAGGAACACCATATATTTT
v_gene: TRBV2
abundance: .
d_gene: .
j_gene: TRBJ1-3
len: 12

CDR3aa: CASRDRGPYNEQFF
CDR3nt: TGTGCCAGCAGGGACAGGGGGCCTTACAATGAGCAGTTCTTC
v_gene: TRBV5-6
abundance: .
d_gene: TRBD1
j_gene: TRBJ2-1
len: 14

CDR3aa: CASSFGKGDEQYF
CDR3nt: TGTGCCAGCAGCTTTGGTAAGGGGGACGAGCAGTACTTC
v_gene: TRBV7-2
abundance: .
d_gene: .
j_gene: TRBJ2-7
len: 13

CDR3aa: CASTQVGGDTEAFF
CDR3nt: TGTGCCAGCACCCAAGTAGGGGGTGACACTGAAGCTTTCTTT
v_gene: TRBV7-8
abundance: .
d_gene: .
j_gene: TRBJ1-1
len: 14

CDR3aa: CAWSAAGLGDTQYF
CDR3nt: TGTGCCTGGAGTGCCGCGGGATTAGGGGATACGCAGTATTTT
v_gene: TRBV30
abundance: .
d_gene: .
j_gene: TRBJ2-3
len: 14

CDR3aa: CASRGRGQSGYTF
CDR3nt: TGTGCCAGCAGAGGCCGGGGACAGAGTGGCTACACCTTC
v_gene: TRBV6-4
abundance: .
d_gene: TRBD1
j_gene: TRBJ1-2
len: 13

CDR3aa: CASSVGQGNLYGYTF
CDR3nt: TGTGCCAGCAGCGTGGGACAGGGGAATCTCTATGGCTACACCTTC
v_gene: TRBV5-5
abundance: .
d_gene: TRBD1
j_gene: TRBJ1-2
len: 15

CDR3aa: CASSLGRGRLHEQFF
CDR3nt: TGTGCCAGCAGCTTGGGGCGGGGACGGTTACATGAGCAGTTCTTC
v_gene: TRBV5-4
abundance: .
d_gene: .
j_gene: TRBJ2-1
len: 15

CDR3aa: CASSFSQPPEAFF
CDR3nt: TGTGCCAGCAGTTTCTCACAACCCCCTGAAGCTTTCTTT
v_gene: TRBV6-2/TRBV6-3
abundance: .
d_gene: .
j_gene: TRBJ1-1
len: 13

CDR3aa: CASAHRRTEINYGYTF
CDR3nt: TGTGCCAGCGCCCATCGCAGGACAGAGATTAACTATGGCTACACCTTC
v_gene: TRBV27
abundance: .
d_gene: .
j_gene: TRBJ1-2
len: 16

CDR3aa: CASSSRHAGGPGNSPLHF
CDR3nt: TGTGCCAGCAGCTCTAGGCATGCGGGGGGCCCAGGTAATTCACCCCTCCACTTT
v_gene: TRBV7-2
abundance: .
d_gene: .
j_gene: TRBJ1-6
len: 18

CDR3aa: CASSLSRGYGYTF
CDR3nt: TGCGCCAGCAGCCTATCAAGGGGGTATGGCTACACCTTC
v_gene: TRBV4-3
abundance: once
d_gene: .
j_gene: TRBJ1-2
len: 13

CDR3aa: CASSQYRGYGYTF
CDR3nt: TGCGCCAGCAGCCAATACAGGGGCTATGGCTACACCTTC
v_gene: TRBV4-3
abundance: .
d_gene: TRBD1
j_gene: TRBJ1-2
len: 13

CDR3aa: CASSEGTGRGKLFF
CDR3nt: TGTGCCAGCAGTGAAGGGACAGGGAGAGGAAAACTGTTTTTT
v_gene: TRBV6-1
abundance: .
d_gene: TRBD1
j_gene: TRBJ1-4
len: 14

CDR3aa: CATSDSTTGVTNQPQHF
CDR3nt: TGTGCCACCAGTGATTCTACGACAGGAGTAACAAATCAGCCCCAGCATTTT
v_gene: TRBV24-1
abundance: .
d_gene: .
j_gene: TRBJ1-5
len: 17

CDR3aa: CASSQPLSRGNIQYF
CDR3nt: TGCGCCAGCAGTCAACCCCTTTCACGAGGAAACATTCAGTACTTC
v_gene: TRBV23-1
abundance: .
d_gene: .
j_gene: TRBJ2-4
len: 15

CDR3aa: CASSLAGTAGNTIYF
CDR3nt: TGTGCCAGCAGCTTAGCCGGGACAGCTGGAAACACCATATATTTT
v_gene: TRBV7-2
abundance: .
d_gene: TRBD1
j_gene: TRBJ1-3
len: 15

CDR3aa: CASSPNAGGVEQFF
CDR3nt: TGTGCCAGCAGCCCAAATGCGGGGGGTGTTGAGCAGTTCTTC
v_gene: TRBV7-3
abundance: .
d_gene: TRBD2
j_gene: TRBJ2-1
len: 14

CDR3aa: CSVEGTANTGELFF
CDR3nt: TGCAGCGTTGAGGGGACAGCGAACACCGGGGAGCTGTTTTTT
v_gene: TRBV29-1
abundance: .
d_gene: TRBD1
j_gene: TRBJ2-2
len: 14

CDR3aa: CASSPTGAYNEQFF
CDR3nt: TGTGCCAGCAGCCCGACAGGCGCATACAATGAGCAGTTCTTC
v_gene: TRBV6-2/TRBV6-3
abundance: few
d_gene: .
j_gene: TRBJ2-1
len: 14

CDR3aa: CASSTTGPNQPQHF
CDR3nt: TGTGCCAGCAGTACAACAGGGCCCAATCAGCCCCAGCATTTT
v_gene: TRBV2
abundance: .
d_gene: .
j_gene: TRBJ1-5
len: 14

CDR3aa: CAWGGQAFYEQYF
CDR3nt: TGTGCCTGGGGAGGGCAGGCGTTTTACGAGCAGTACTTC
v_gene: TRBV30
abundance: few
d_gene: .
j_gene: TRBJ2-7
len: 13

CDR3aa: CASSLLAAGIIDEQFF
CDR3nt: TGTGCCAGCAGCTTACTAGCGGCGGGCATAATCGATGAGCAGTTCTTC
v_gene: TRBV7-8
abundance: .
d_gene: TRBD2
j_gene: TRBJ2-1
len: 16

CDR3aa: CASSLLTRQGQSGYTF
CDR3nt: TGTGCCAGCAGCTTACTCACCAGACAGGGGCAGAGCGGCTACACCTTC
v_gene: TRBV11-3
abundance: .
d_gene: TRBD1
j_gene: TRBJ1-2
len: 16